This T cell receptor beta chain was recorded in a study of OX40 agonist ivuxolimab in advanced cancers. Whole-study context: Each dose-escalation patient presented with hepatocellular carcinoma, melanoma, renal cell or head and neck cancer. Points from the study as a whole: By week 6 at 0.1 to 3.0 mg/kg, blood CD4+ and CD8+ T cells had expanded clonally.

Deletions cut 8 bases from V and 9 bases from J, with 23 bases between. Germline loops: CDR1 MNHEY, CDR2 SMNVEV (reference sequence). This CDR3 contains 15 residues. Sequencing used immunoSEQ multiplex PCR; TCRdb keeps in-frame clones, though not all of them. Of about 21,000 clones listed, about 80% are singletons. Notes on this clone: The target antigen is unknown.

People who had autoimmune disease history or systemic immunosuppression were excluded. The specimen comprised CD4+ or CD8+ T cells sorted from blood, sampled in a trial of the OX40 agonist ivuxolimab. The source of this sequence is an adult with an advanced solid tumor such as melanoma, head and neck, liver or kidney cancer. The chain is built from TRBV27 and TRBJ2-1; D could derive from TRBD1 or TRBD2 (5 bases each). The DNA of the CDR3 is TGTGCCAGCGGCCCCGGACTGGGGGATCCAGGTGAGCAGTTCTTC. It encodes CASGPGLGDPGEQFF.